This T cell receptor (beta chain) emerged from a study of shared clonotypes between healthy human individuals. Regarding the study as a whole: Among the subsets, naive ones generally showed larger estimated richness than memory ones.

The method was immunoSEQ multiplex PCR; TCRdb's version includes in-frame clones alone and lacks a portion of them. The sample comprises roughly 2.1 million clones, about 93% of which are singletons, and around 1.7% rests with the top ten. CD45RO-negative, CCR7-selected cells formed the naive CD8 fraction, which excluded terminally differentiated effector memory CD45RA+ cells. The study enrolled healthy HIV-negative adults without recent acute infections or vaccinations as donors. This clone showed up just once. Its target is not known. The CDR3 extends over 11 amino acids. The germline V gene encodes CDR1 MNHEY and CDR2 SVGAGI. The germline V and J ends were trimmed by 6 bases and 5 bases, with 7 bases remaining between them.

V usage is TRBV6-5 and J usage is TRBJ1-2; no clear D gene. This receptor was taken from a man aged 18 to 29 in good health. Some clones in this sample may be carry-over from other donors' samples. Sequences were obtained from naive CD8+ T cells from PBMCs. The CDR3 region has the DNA TGTGCCAGCAGGTCTGGTTATGGCTACACCTTC. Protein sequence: CASRSGYGYTF.